This T cell receptor (beta chain) is drawn from a study of lymphopenia after photon versus proton radiotherapy. Points from the study as a whole: Proton therapy kept repertoires fairly stable, unlike photons, which gained effector/memory cells. Oligoclonal CD8+ Temra expansion after nadir drove photon patients' diversity drop.

Note on this clone: Its antigen is currently unknown.

In germline, CDR1 is LNHDA, CDR2 SQIVND (reference sequence). The CDR3 totals 15 residues. V was pared by 8 bases and J by 7 bases, with 6 bases of the junction left unmatched. Some clones are missing from TCRdb's copy, which holds only in-frame ones; the method was immunoSEQ multiplex PCR. The data contain about 83,000 clones, around four fifths of them singletons. This TCR came from a man between 60 and 70 years old with pancreatic cancer. The specimen was peripheral blood, collected from a patient treated with proton-based radiotherapy. This chain connects TRBV19 to TRBJ2-1; 15 bases fit TRBD2. The CDR3 sequence is CASGRTSGRVNEQFF. The CDR3 nucleotides read TGTGCCAGTGGCCGGACTAGCGGGAGGGTTAATGAGCAGTTCTTC.